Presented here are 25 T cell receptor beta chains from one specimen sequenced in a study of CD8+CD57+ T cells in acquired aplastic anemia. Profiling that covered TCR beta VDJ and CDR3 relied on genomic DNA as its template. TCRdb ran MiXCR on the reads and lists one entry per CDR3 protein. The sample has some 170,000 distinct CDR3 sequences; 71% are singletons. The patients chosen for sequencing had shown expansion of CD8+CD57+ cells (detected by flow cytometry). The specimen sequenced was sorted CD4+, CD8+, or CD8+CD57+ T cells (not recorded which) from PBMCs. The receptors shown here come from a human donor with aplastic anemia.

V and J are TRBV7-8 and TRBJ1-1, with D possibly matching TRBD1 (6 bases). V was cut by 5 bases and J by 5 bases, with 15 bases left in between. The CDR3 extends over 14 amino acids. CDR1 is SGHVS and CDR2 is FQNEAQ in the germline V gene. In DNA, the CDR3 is TGTGCCAGCAGCCCAGGCAGGGGCGGAACTGAAGCTTTCTTT. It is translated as CASSPGRGGTEAFF.

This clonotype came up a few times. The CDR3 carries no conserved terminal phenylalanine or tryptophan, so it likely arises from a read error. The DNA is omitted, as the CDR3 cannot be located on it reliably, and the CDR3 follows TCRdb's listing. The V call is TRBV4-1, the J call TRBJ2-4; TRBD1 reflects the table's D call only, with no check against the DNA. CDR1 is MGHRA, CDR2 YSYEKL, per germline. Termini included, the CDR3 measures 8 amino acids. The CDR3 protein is CASSQDRG.

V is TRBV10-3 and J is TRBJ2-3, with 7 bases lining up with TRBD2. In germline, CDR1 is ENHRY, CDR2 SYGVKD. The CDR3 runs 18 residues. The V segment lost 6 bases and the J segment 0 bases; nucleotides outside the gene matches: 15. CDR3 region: CAIRGGLADKLSTDTQYF. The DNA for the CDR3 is TGTGCCATCAGGGGTGGCCTAGCGGACAAACTTAGCACAGATACGCAGTATTTT.

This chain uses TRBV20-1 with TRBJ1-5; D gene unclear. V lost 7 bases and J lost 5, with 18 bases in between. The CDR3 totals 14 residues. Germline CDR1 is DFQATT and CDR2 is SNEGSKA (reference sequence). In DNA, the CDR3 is TGCAGTGGTTCTAGCGACAAGGAGTATCAGCCCCAGCATTTT. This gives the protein CSGSSDKEYQPQHF.

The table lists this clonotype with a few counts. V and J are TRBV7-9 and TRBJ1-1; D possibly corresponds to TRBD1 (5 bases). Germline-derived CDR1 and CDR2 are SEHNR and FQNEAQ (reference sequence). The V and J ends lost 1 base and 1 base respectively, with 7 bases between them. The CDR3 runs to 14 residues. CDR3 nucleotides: TGTGCCAGCAGCTTAGGGGGCGAGAACACTGAAGCTTTCTTT. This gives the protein CASSLGGENTEAFF.

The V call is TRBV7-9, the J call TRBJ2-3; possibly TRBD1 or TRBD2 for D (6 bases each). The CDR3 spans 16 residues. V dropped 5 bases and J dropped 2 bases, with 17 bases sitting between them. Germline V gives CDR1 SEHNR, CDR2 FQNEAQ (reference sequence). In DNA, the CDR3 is TGTGCCAGCAGCCCCAGATCCGGGGGCCACACAGATACGCAGTATTTT. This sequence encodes CASSPRSGGHTDTQYF.

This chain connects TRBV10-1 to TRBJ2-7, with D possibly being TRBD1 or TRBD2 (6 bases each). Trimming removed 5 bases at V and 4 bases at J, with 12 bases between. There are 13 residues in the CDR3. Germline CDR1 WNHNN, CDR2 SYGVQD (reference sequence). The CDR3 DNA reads TGCGCCAGCAGTAGGGGGGAAGGGTACGAGCAGTACTTC. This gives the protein CASSRGEGYEQYF.

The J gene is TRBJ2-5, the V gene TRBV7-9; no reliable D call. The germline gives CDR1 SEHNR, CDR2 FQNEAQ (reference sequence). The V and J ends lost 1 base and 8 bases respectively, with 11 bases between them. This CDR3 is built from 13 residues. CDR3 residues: CASSLVSGQTQYF. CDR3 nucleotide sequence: TGTGCCAGCAGCTTAGTGTCTGGGCAAACCCAGTACTTC.

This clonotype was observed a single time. The chain's CDR3 is CSAVELGQGYEQYF. The CDR3 coding sequence is TGCAGTGCTGTTGAACTCGGACAGGGCTACGAGCAGTACTTC. This rearrangement joins TRBV20-1 to TRBJ2-7, with 8 bases that match TRBD1. CDR1 is DFQATT and CDR2 is SNEGSKA in the germline V gene (reference sequence). The V and J ends lost 5 bases and 3 bases, in that order; junction bases with no gene match: 9. CDR3 length equals 14 residues.

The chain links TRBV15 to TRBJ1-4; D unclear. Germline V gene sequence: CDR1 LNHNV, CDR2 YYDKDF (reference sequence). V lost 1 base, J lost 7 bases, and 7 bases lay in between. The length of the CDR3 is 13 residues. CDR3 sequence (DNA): TGTGCCACCAGCAGAGGAGGTAGTGAAAAACTGTTTTTT. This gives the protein CATSRGGSEKLFF. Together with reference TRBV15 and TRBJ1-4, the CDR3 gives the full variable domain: DAMVIQNPRYQVTQFGKPVTLSCSQTLNHNVMYWYQQKSSQAPKLLFHYYDKDFNNEADTPDNFQSRRPNTSFCFLDIRSPGLGDTAMYLCATSRGGSEKLFFGSGTQLSVL.

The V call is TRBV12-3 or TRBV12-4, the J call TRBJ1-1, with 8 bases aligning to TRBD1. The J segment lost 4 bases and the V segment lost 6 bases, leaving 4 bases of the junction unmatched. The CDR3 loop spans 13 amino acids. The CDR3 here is CASSRTGTTEAFF. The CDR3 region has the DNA TGTGCCAGCAGCCGGACAGGGACCACTGAAGCTTTCTTT.

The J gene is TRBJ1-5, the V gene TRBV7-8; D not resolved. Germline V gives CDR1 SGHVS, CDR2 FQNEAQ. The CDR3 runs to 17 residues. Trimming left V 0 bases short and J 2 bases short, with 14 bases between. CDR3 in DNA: TGTGCCAGCAGCTTAGCGAAGGCAGGTTGGGGCAATCAGCCCCAGCATTTT. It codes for CASSLAKAGWGNQPQHF.

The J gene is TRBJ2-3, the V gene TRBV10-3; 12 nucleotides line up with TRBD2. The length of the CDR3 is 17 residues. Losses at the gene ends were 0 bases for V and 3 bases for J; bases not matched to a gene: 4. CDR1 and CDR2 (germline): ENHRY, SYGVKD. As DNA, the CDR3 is TGTGCCATCAGTGAGTCGACTAGCGGGAGAAGGACAGATACGCAGTATTTT. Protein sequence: CAISESTSGRRTDTQYF.

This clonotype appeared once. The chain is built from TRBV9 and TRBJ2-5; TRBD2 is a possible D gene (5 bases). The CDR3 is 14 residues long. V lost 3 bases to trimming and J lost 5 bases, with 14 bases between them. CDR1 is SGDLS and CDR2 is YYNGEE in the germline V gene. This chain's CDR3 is CASSATGMWETQYF. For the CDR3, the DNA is TGTGCCAGCAGCGCGACGGGGATGTGGGAGACCCAGTACTTC.

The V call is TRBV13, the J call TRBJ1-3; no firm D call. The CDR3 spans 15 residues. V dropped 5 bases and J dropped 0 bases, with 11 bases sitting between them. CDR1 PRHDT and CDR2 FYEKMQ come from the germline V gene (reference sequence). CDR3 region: CASSLDGNSGNTIYF. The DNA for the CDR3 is TGTGCCAGCAGCCTTGACGGAAACTCTGGAAACACCATATATTTT. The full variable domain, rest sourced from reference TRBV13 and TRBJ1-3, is AAGVIQSPRHLIKEKRETATLKCYPIPRHDTVYWYQQGPGQDPQFLISFYEKMQSDKGSIPDRFSAQQFSDYHSELNMSSLELGDSALYFCASSLDGNSGNTIYFGEGSWLTVV.

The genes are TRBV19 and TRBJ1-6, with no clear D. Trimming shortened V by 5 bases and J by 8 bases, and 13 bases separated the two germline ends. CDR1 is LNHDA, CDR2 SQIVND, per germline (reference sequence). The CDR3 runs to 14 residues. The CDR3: CASSGRTTDSPLHF. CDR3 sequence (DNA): TGTGCCAGTAGTGGACGTACTACCGATTCACCCCTCCACTTT.

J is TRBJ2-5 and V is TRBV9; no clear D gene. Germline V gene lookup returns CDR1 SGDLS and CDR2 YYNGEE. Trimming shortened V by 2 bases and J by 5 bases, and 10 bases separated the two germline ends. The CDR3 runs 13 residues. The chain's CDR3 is CASSVGGEETQYF. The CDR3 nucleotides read TGTGCCAGCAGCGTCGGCGGCGAGGAGACCCAGTACTTC. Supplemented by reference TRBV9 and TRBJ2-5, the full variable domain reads DSGVTQTPKHLITATGQRVTLRCSPRSGDLSVYWYQQSLDQGLQFLIQYYNGEERAKGNILERFSAQQFPDLHSELNLSSLELGDSALYFCASSVGGEETQYFGPGTRLLVL.

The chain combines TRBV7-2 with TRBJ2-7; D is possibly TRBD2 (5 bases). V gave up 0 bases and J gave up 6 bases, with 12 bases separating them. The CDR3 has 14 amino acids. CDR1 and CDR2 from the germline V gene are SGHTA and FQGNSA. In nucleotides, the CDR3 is TGTGCCAGCAGCTTAGCGCGCGAGGGTGGCGAGCAGTACTTC. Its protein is CASSLAREGGEQYF. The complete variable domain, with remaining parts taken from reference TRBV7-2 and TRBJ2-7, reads GAGVSQSPSNKVTEKGKDVELRCDPISGHTALYWYRQSLGQGLEFLIYFQGNSAPDKSGLPSDRFSAERTGGSVSTLTIQRTQQEDSAVYLCASSLAREGGEQYFGPGTRLTVT.

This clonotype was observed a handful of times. The CDR3 nucleotides read TGCAGTGCCAAGATTTGGGAAGGACTAGCGGGAGGTGGCGAGCAGTACTTC. Amino acid sequence: CSAKIWEGLAGGGEQYF. The chain has TRBV20-1 and TRBJ2-7; 14 bases agree with TRBD2. Germline lookup yields CDR1 DFQATT and CDR2 SNEGSKA (reference sequence). The CDR3 has 17 residues. V lost 6 bases, J lost 6 bases, and 16 bases stayed unmatched.

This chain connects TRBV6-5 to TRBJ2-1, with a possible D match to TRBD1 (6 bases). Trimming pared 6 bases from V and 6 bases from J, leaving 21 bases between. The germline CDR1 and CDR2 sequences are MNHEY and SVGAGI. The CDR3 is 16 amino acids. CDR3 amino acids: CASRRGDNPLSNEQFF. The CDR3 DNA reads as TGTGCCAGCAGGCGAGGGGACAACCCTCTTAGCAATGAGCAGTTCTTC.

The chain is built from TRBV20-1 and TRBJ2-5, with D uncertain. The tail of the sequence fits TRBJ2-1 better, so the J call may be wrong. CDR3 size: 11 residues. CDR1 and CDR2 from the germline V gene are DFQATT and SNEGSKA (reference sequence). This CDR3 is CSAFLSPEQFF. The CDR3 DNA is TGCAGTGCTTTTCTCAGCCCTGAGCAGTTCTTC.

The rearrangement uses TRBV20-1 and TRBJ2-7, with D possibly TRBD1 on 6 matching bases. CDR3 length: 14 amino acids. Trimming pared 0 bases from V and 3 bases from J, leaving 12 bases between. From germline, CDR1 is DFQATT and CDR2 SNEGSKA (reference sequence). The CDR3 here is CSARDLGRGYEQYF. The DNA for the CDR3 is TGCAGTGCTAGAGATCTCGGCAGGGGCTACGAGCAGTACTTC.

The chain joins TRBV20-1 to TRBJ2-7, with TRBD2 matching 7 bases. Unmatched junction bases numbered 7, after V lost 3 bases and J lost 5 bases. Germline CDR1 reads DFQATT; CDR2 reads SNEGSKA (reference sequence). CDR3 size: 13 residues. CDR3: CSASRRLAHEQYF. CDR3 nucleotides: TGCAGTGCTAGCAGAAGACTAGCCCACGAGCAGTACTTC.

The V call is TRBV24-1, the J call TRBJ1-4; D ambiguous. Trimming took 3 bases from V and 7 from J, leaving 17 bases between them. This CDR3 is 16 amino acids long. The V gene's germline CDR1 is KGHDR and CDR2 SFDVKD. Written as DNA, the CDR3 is TGTGCCACCAGTGATCCCTCGGCCAGAGGTGGTGAAAAACTGTTTTTT. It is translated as CATSDPSARGGEKLFF.

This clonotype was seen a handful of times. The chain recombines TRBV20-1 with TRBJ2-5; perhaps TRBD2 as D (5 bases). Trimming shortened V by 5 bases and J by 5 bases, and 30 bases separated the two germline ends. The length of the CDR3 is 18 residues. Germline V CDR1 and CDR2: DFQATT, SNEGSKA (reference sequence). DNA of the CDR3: TGCAGTGCTCAGCCCGAGGTGAGGGCCACCGCCGGGATGGAGACCCAGTACTTC. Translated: CSAQPEVRATAGMETQYF.